These T cell receptor beta chains were read from a single sample in a study of long-term antiretroviral therapy in people with HIV. Here immunoSEQ multiplex PCR was the method, and the copy in TCRdb shows in-frame clones only, minus some. The repertoire holds about 12,000 clones, 70% to 80% seen once, with 10% to 15% in the top ten. The sample in question was unsorted PBMCs, obtained about 3.3 years before starting antiretroviral therapy. These receptors originate from a man aged 35-49 years with HIV. Both conserved end residues are part of each CDR3. D genes are given only for firm matches. Rows give clone size only sometimes, using once, few, many, or a class for an expanded clone.

D gene	J gene	clone size	V gene	CDR3 protein	CDR3 DNA
-	TRBJ1-3	few	TRBV18	CASSPEGYTIYF	TGTGCCAGCTCACCTGAGGGGTACACCATATATTTT
-	TRBJ2-7	-	TRBV14	CASSQFRQPLYEQYF	TGTGCCAGCAGCCAATTTCGTCAGCCTCTCTACGAGCAGTACTTC
TRBD2	TRBJ2-5	-	TRBV18	CASSPNKALRSSGPKETQYF	TGTGCCAGCTCGCCGAATAAAGCCCTTCGGTCTAGCGGACCCAAAGAGACCCAGTACTTC
-	TRBJ2-2	-	TRBV15	CATSRLRMQNTGELFF	TGTGCCACCAGCAGACTTAGGATGCAGAACACCGGGGAGCTGTTTTTT
TRBD1	TRBJ1-1	once	TRBV5-6	CASSMGDRVSFF	TGTGCCAGCAGTATGGGGGACAGGGTTTCTTTCTTT
TRBD2	TRBJ2-7	-	TRBV30	CAWTLSGRFEQYF	TGTGCCTGGACCCTTAGCGGGAGGTTTGAGCAGTACTTC
TRBD1	TRBJ2-2	-	TRBV28	CASRVPGQGSGELFF	TGTGCCAGCAGGGTCCCGGGACAGGGGTCCGGGGAGCTGTTTTTT
-	TRBJ1-5	once	TRBV5-8	CASSLDQGSNQPQHF	TGTGCCAGCAGCTTGGACCAGGGAAGCAATCAGCCCCAGCATTTT
-	TRBJ1-3	-	TRBV9	CASSVGDPGNTIYF	TGTGCCAGCAGCGTAGGGGACCCTGGAAACACCATATATTTT
-	TRBJ2-7	few	TRBV28	CASSRLPSSYEQYF	TGTGCCAGCAGCCGCCTACCCAGCTCCTACGAGCAGTACTTC
-	TRBJ2-5	-	TRBV23-1	CASSQSRDSLRETQYF	TGCGCCAGCAGTCAATCCCGGGACTCCTTGAGGGAGACCCAGTACTTC
-	TRBJ2-7	-	TRBV7-9	CASSLKLDSSYEQYF	TGTGCCAGCAGCTTAAAATTAGACAGCTCCTACGAGCAGTACTTC
-	TRBJ2-7	few	TRBV27	CASSQGLTHQQYF	TGTGCCAGCAGCCAAGGCCTGACGCATCAGCAGTACTTC
TRBD2	TRBJ2-7	-	TRBV11-2	CASSPPGLGYEQYF	TGTGCCAGCAGCCCACCGGGACTAGGCTACGAGCAGTACTTC
TRBD2	TRBJ2-7	-	TRBV28	CASSHALAGPPGEQYF	TGTGCCAGCAGCCATGCGCTAGCGGGCCCTCCGGGCGAGCAGTACTTC
TRBD1	TRBJ1-3	few	TRBV9	CASSVTGGGDTIYF	TGTGCCAGCAGCGTGACAGGGGGAGGAGACACCATATATTTT
TRBD1	TRBJ1-1	-	TRBV7-9	CASRRPTGFGDTEAFF	TGTGCCAGCAGACGACCGACAGGGTTTGGGGACACTGAAGCTTTCTTT
TRBD2	TRBJ2-7	-	TRBV18	CASSFTSEQLEQYF	TGTGCCAGCTCGTTCACTAGCGAACAGTTGGAGCAGTACTTC
TRBD2	TRBJ2-1	-	TRBV28	CASRMSGSSYNEQFF	TGTGCCAGCAGAATGAGCGGGAGCTCCTACAATGAGCAGTTCTTC
-	TRBJ2-1	-	TRBV30	CAWSPVDRPYNEQFF	TGTGCCTGGAGTCCGGTGGACAGACCCTACAATGAGCAGTTCTTC
-	TRBJ2-7	-	TRBV15	CATSRVGENEQYF	TGTGCCACCAGCAGAGTGGGGGAAAACGAGCAGTACTTC
-	TRBJ2-7	-	TRBV25-1	CASSEHGMEQYF	TGTGCCAGCAGTGAACACGGGATGGAGCAGTACTTC
-	TRBJ1-2	few	TRBV29-1	CSVPNTNYGYTF	TGCAGCGTCCCCAACACTAACTATGGCTACACCTTC
TRBD2	TRBJ2-3	-	TRBV10-3	CAISESRAGGADTQYF	TGTGCCATCAGTGAGTCGAGAGCGGGAGGAGCAGATACGCAGTATTTT
-	TRBJ1-2	-	TRBV7-3	CASSLTGGYGYTF	TGTGCCAGCAGCTTAACAGGGGGCTATGGCTACACCTTC
-	TRBJ2-5	once	TRBV18	CASSPRPSIEETQYF	TGTGCCAGCTCACCCCGCCCTTCGATTGAAGAGACCCAGTACTTC
-	TRBJ1-5	few	TRBV6-1	CASSRVVNQPQHF	TGTGCCAGCAGCAGGGTGGTCAATCAGCCCCAGCATTTT
TRBD2	TRBJ2-1	-	TRBV30	CAWSVLAADEQFF	TGTGCCTGGAGTGTACTAGCGGCGGATGAGCAGTTCTTC
TRBD2	TRBJ2-3	-	TRBV6-1	CASSSGRTETDTQYF	TGTGCCAGCAGTAGCGGGAGGACTGAAACAGATACGCAGTATTTT
-	TRBJ2-3	few	TRBV10-3	CAISVVLADTQYF	TGTGCCATCAGTGTTGTGCTAGCAGATACGCAGTATTTT
TRBD2	TRBJ2-7	few	TRBV11-2	CASSTRLAGAYEQYF	TGTGCCAGCAGCACCCGGCTAGCGGGAGCCTACGAGCAGTACTTC
-	TRBJ2-7	-	TRBV5-5	CASSSQGISSYEQYF	TGTGCCAGCAGCTCACAGGGAATTTCTTCCTACGAGCAGTACTTC
-	TRBJ1-1	few	TRBV18	CASSPGLNTEAFF	TGTGCCAGCTCACCAGGGTTGAACACTGAAGCTTTCTTT